These T cell receptor beta chains were read from a single sample in a study of identical twins. TCRdb redid the calling of the 5' RACE reads with MiXCR, one entry per CDR3 protein. The sample holds 200,000 or so distinct CDR3 sequences, approximately 8.3% seen once. This sample was shared with a second study, whose subject was yellow fever vaccine responses in identical twins.

Sequenced input: memory (CD45RO+) T cells sorted from blood. The receptor set was obtained from a woman aged 18-30 years in good health. Each CDR3 is given with its conserved first and last residue. A D gene is named only where the DNA matches it firmly. Expanded clones are given a class, and other clones once, few, many or no size at all.

clone_size | j_call | v_call | d_call | cdr3_nt | cdr3_aa
many | TRBJ1-2 | TRBV24-1 | TRBD1 | TGTGCCACCAGTGATCACAGGGGGGACTATGGCTACACCTTC | CATSDHRGDYGYTF
many | TRBJ1-2 | TRBV12-3/TRBV12-4 | TRBD1 | TGTGCCAGCAGTTCCACGGACAGGGTGGAGGGCTACACCTTC | CASSSTDRVEGYTF
few | TRBJ2-3 | TRBV29-1 | - | TGCAGCGTTTCGAGCTCAGATACGCAGTATTTT | CSVSSSDTQYF
many | TRBJ1-1 | TRBV10-3 | - | TGTGCCATCAAGGAAATTCCCGTCATGAACACTGAAGCTTTCTTT | CAIKEIPVMNTEAFF
few | TRBJ1-5 | TRBV20-1 | TRBD1 | TGCAGTGCTAGAGGGGGGACAGGGGGCAATCAGCCCCAGCATTTT | CSARGGTGGNQPQHF
- | TRBJ2-1 | TRBV6-2/TRBV6-3 | TRBD1 | TGTGCCAGCAGTCGTTCCGTGGGACAGGGGAGGAATGAGCAGTTCTTC | CASSRSVGQGRNEQFF
many | TRBJ2-1 | TRBV6-1 | - | TGTGCCAGCAGTGAAATACTCTACCAGTTCTTC | CASSEILYQFF
few | TRBJ2-7 | TRBV20-1 | - | TGCAGTGCTAGTAAGGAGGCCTACGAGCAGTACTTC | CSASKEAYEQYF
- | TRBJ2-6 | TRBV9 | - | TGTGCCAGCAGCGTAGCAGGTGCTGGGGCCAACGTCCTGACTTTC | CASSVAGAGANVLTF
many | TRBJ2-4 | TRBV5-5 | TRBD1 | TGTGCCAGCAGCGTATTGGTCCCGGGACAGGGAGAAAACATTCAGTACTTC | CASSVLVPGQGENIQYF
many | TRBJ2-2 | TRBV7-9 | - | TGTGCCAGCACCCTAACCCAGCCCACCGGGGAGCTGTTTTTT | CASTLTQPTGELFF
few | TRBJ1-5 | TRBV5-6 | - | TGTGCCAGCAGCTTCCGGCAGGGGCGCCGGTTGGGACAGCCCCAGCATTTT | CASSFRQGRRLGQPQHF
many | TRBJ2-5 | TRBV20-1 | - | TGCAGTGCAAAGCCGGGACTGAAAGAGACCCAGTACTTC | CSAKPGLKETQYF
few | TRBJ2-3 | TRBV5-1 | - | TGCGCCAGCAGCTTGGAGGGGTTTGCAACAGATACGCAGTATTTT | CASSLEGFATDTQYF
many | TRBJ2-7 | TRBV27 | TRBD1 | TGTGCCAGCAGTTTTAAAGGACAGGGAACCTACGAGCAGTACTTC | CASSFKGQGTYEQYF